This T cell receptor (beta chain) was recorded in a study of cytomegalovirus exposure and HLA in healthy donors (dated by TCRdb to between 2016 and 2019). General notes on the study: An earlier analysis of some 600 of the donors reported over 250 Gb of sequence data and 117 million unique TCR beta sequences obtained from roughly 170 million T cells. An earlier analysis of more than 450 of the donors used high-throughput TCR beta sequencing to judge whether each TCR beta V gene segment behaved as functional or pseudogenic. Rather than drawing on any new phenotypic data, the later analysis identified candidate immune exposures from TCR beta sequences and the way those sequences occurred across donors. Every discovery cohort repertoire had been produced on one sequencing platform. Donor age, sex, ethnicity and CMV serostatus were compiled together with the repertoire data. Of the approximately 400 genotyped donors, less than 90% were placed in the genetic ancestry cluster associated with self-reported Caucasian donors. The study combined high-throughput TCR immunosequencing, statistical association of individual TCRs with disease status, and machine learning to predict cytomegalovirus infection status. The number of donors typed differed by locus, with about 629-630 for A, B, C, DRB1 and DQB1, around 560 for DQA1, 606 for DPA1, and about 450 for DPB1. Genome-wide SNP genotypes for about three fifths of the roughly 700 donors were used in a later genetic analysis, which treated that subset as a discovery cohort. Roughly 300 gigabases of sequencing data and around 85 million unique TCR sequences made up an early release that covered 640 HLA-typed donors. Along with the roughly 610-subject first cohort, a separate validation cohort of more than 90 different subjects was used. The study used immunosequencing to profile the T cell repertoires of several hundred subjects and linked those repertoires to cytomegalovirus serostatus. The study aimed to test whether signatures of past pathogen exposure could be identified by cataloging public T cell receptors. In a later analysis, previously published TCR beta repertoires from 550 to 700 donors were re-analyzed and high-resolution HLA genotyping was added so that TCR occurrence patterns could be studied. Class I and class II HLA loci were covered by the typing at four-digit resolution. Among over 350 genotyped donors of the cohort, an average of approximately 230,000 unique TCR beta nucleotide sequences were sequenced per donor, roughly 20% of them non-productive. Because of strong linkage in the cohort, 4 to 6 DR-DQ haplotypes were treated as single units for association and clustering.

Worth noting for this clone: The antigen it binds to is not known. Base qualities are not recorded, but no much larger clone differs from it by a single base.

The library was made by the immunoSEQ multiplex PCR assay. The multiplex PCR relied on a mix of 60 forward primers for TCR Vbeta segments and 13 reverse primers for TCR Jbeta segments. Amplification of the CDR3 region of rearranged TCR beta genes was performed with a multiplex PCR assay on genomic DNA. Amplified TCR beta libraries were sequenced as 87-base-pair reads on the Illumina HiSeq System. As for how the authors treated the data: A later analysis tallied tens of millions of unique TCR beta chains across the 640 or so repertoires, and around 9.9 million of those chains were shared by two or more donors. Raw reads were error-corrected and collapsed into unique sequences by a nearest-neighbor algorithm in which closely related sequences were merged to remove PCR and sequencing errors. Alignment of CDR3 sequences to IMGT reference sequences was used to assign V, D and J gene segments. Each retained sequence needed at least a six-nucleotide match to both a V gene segment and a J gene segment. Rearrangements were called productive when the CDR3 lacked stop codons and stayed in frame with V and J; all others were non-productive. Following IMGT convention, CDR3 was defined as the stretch from the second conserved V-encoded cysteine to the conserved J-encoded phenylalanine. In an earlier analysis of around 600 of the donors, sequences lacking an unambiguous match to a single V gene segment were excluded. An earlier analysis of fewer than 650 of the donors classified V segments as functional when productive rearrangements were above 56.7% and as segregating when the standard deviation between donors was above 5%. A statistical classification framework was built for diagnosing cytomegalovirus status from the catalog of TCR beta chain sequences. A later analysis assigned V and J genes by comparing TCR nucleotide sequences with IMGT/GENE-DB human TR gene sequences. In a later analysis, CDR3 sequences and most-parsimonious VDJ recombination scenarios were assigned using the TCRdist pipeline. A later analysis defined each TCR beta chain by its CDR3 amino acid sequence plus V-gene family, and excluded reads lacking a unique V-gene family. A later analysis removed 500 to 600 highly shared, low-generation-probability nucleotide sequences to deal with suspected cross-contamination and a sequencing artifact. In a later analysis, a clonal expansion index for each public chain was calculated from normalized within-repertoire ranks of inferred template counts. Generation probabilities in a later analysis came from a VDJ recombination model fitted to out-of-frame rearrangements, and those results were checked against IGoR. A later analysis scored TCR-TCR, TCR-HLA and TCR-CMV co-occurrence with hypergeometric tests, applying a repertoire-size bias correction to TCR pairs. In a later analysis, false discovery rates were estimated by permuting HLA or CMV assignments 20 times. In a later analysis, co-occurring TCRs were grouped using DBSCAN, with TCRdist sequence similarity added in when clustering inside HLA-allele-positive subsets. Repertoires with fewer than 30,000 or more than 120,000 public chains were left out of co-occurrence clustering, as were a handful of repertoires with anomalous nucleotide sharing. The clones in this table, taken by TCRdb from immuneACCESS, are in-frame only. Not every clone is retained; where verified, under half of the shortfall comes from an unresolved V gene, and the cause of the rest is unknown. That table is the source of V, J and clone size, and D and trimming were worked out from the DNA. For this sample there are some 150,000 clones; 70% to 75% appear just once. In total, the top ten clones hold approximately 15% of the sample.

The CDR3 has 13 amino acids, counting the end cysteine and phenylalanine. CDR3 DNA is the only sequence kept; it has 39 bases, read in frame from the first base. V loses 7 bases of germline sequence and J loses 6 bases, and the interval between the two ends is 14 bases. The germline V gene supplies CDR1 SGHRS and CDR2 YFSETQ. Results the study describes overall, beyond this receptor: A cluster of highly shared sequence variants was judged likely to represent a technical artifact of the sequencing pipeline. Because counts were too low, 15 to 20 rarely observed V segments, including chromosome 9 orphons, were excluded from the earlier analysis of around 590 of the donors. When HLA alleles, especially DR and DQ, strongly co-occurred, TCR associations were difficult to assign to individual alleles. Linkage disequilibrium might explain the correlated functional status among segregating V segments, but an unknown experimental factor could not be excluded. The authors suggested that the approach could potentially be extended to other disease states and immunological phenotypes. In this cohort, only TCR beta chains were sequenced, and detectable features were limited by the absence of alpha or paired-chain data. At a false discovery rate of 0.05, a later analysis linked about 16,000 TCR beta sequences to specific HLA alleles. A further reported finding was that TCR beta sequences accurately predicted the HLA-A and HLA-B alleles for most subjects in the first cohort. The study listed 150 to 200 TCR beta chains as associated with cytomegalovirus. Immune exposure information for the cohort was limited to CMV serostatus. V-gene and J-gene trimming of TCR beta chains was associated with a missense DCLRE1C variant in a later genetic analysis, and the association was replicated in an independent cohort. Compared with the approximately 710-donor mean, donors in an Asian-associated ancestry cluster had fewer N-insertions in productive TCRs, according to a later genetic analysis. In a later analysis, most CMV-associated TCR beta chains were found to appear HLA-restricted, with HLA associations seemingly driven largely by CMV exposure. In both the original and validation cohorts, the classifier was reported to diagnose cytomegalovirus status with high specificity and sensitivity. The 87-base-pair reads could not distinguish some IMGT-functional V segments, including TRBV6-2 and TRBV6-3, so those segments were excluded. According to a later analysis, parvovirus B19, influenza, CMV and Epstein-Barr virus appeared linked to several top co-occurrence clusters. According to a later analysis, TCR association rates differed among HLA loci, with DRB1 alleles showing the most associated TCRs and HLA-C alleles showing the fewest. In vitro tests confirmed that three of the cytomegalovirus-associated TCR beta chains recognize cytomegalovirus antigens. Most TCR sequences were observed very rarely across donors, whereas some public TCRs were present in many individuals. The presence/absence analyses assumed that sequencing depth was roughly uniform across donors, and that assumption may not be true. An earlier analysis of approximately 540 of the donors showed that most TCR beta V segments appeared in productive rearrangements either about 87% or about 30% of the time, which broadly matched IMGT annotations. In a later analysis, HLA-associated TCR beta chains were found to be more clonally expanded and to have lower generation probabilities than equally common non-associated chains. HLA typing was unavailable for some donors at each locus, so association tests used only the typed subset.

In total, 600 or so healthy bone marrow donors made up the cohort. At the time of sampling, all cohort members were nominally healthy, though unrecorded immune exposures were likely present. CMV serostatus was positive for almost 300 and negative for about half of the 666 cohort members, and was not recorded for this donor. Each donor provided a peripheral blood sample, and peripheral blood mononuclear cells were used for TCR beta sequencing. The Qiagen DNeasy Blood Extraction Kit was used to extract genomic DNA from the blood cell samples. Material: PBMCs. Recombination joined TRBV5-1 with TRBJ2-1; the D gene is perhaps TRBD1, from 5 matching bases. This sequence originates from a human donor in good health. The nucleotide sequence is TGCGCCAGCGCTTTTGGGGCAGCCAATGAGCAGTTCTTC. Its translation reads: CASAFGAANEQFF.